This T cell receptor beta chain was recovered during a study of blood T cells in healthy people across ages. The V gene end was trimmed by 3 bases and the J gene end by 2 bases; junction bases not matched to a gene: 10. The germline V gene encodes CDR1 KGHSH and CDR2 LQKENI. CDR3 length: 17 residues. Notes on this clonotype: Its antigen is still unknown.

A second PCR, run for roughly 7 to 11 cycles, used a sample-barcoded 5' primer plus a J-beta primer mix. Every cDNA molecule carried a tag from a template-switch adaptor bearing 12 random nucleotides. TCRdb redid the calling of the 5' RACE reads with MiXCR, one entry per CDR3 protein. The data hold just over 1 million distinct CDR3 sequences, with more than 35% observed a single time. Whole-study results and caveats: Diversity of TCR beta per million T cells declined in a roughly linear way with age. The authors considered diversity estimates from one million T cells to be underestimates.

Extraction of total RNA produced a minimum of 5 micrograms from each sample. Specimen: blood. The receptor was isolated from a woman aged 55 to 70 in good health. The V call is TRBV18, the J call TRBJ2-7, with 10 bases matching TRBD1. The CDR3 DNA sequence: TGTGCCAGCTCACCTAACATGCCGGGACAGGGGACCTACGAGCAGTACTTC. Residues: CASSPNMPGQGTYEQYF.